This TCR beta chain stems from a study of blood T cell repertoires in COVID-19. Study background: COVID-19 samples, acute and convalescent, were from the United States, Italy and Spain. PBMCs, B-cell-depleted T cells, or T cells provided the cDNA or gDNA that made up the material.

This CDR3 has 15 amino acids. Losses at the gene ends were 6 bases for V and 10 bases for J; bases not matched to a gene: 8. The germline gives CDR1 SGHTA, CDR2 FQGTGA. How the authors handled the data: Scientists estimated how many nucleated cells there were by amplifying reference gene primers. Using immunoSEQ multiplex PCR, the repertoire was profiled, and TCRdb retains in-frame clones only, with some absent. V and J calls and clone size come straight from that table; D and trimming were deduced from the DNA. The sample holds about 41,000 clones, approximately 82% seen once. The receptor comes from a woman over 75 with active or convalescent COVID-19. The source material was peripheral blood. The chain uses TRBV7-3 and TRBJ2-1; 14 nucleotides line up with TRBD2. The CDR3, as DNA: TGTGCCAGCAGGGCACCGGGACTAGCGGGAGACGAGCAGTTCTTC. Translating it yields CASRAPGLAGDEQFF.